This T cell receptor beta chain was captured by sequencing in a study of OX40 agonist ivuxolimab in advanced cancers. The wider study: At doses from 0.01 to 10 mg/kg, patients were given intravenous ivuxolimab every 2 weeks.

People who had autoimmune disease history or systemic immunosuppression were excluded. This clone is judged medium-sized (0.01 to 0.1%). Sequencing used immunoSEQ multiplex PCR; TCRdb keeps in-frame clones, though not all of them. The sample contains about 53,000 clones, 85% to 90% of which appear only once. Germline assignment: CDR1 SGHRS and CDR2 YFSETQ. The CDR3 loop spans 17 amino acids. V trimming: 4 bases; J trimming: 2 bases; junction bases outside the gene matches: 12. The chain couples TRBV5-1 to TRBJ1-2, with 9 bases aligning to TRBD1. The sequence came from an adult with an advanced solid tumor such as melanoma, head and neck, liver or kidney cancer. The sample was CD4+ or CD8+ T cells sorted from blood, taken in a trial of the OX40 agonist ivuxolimab. The CDR3 loop reads CASSELGTGLANYGYTF. The CDR3 DNA follows: TGCGCCAGCAGCGAACTAGGGACAGGGCTTGCAAACTATGGCTACACCTTC.